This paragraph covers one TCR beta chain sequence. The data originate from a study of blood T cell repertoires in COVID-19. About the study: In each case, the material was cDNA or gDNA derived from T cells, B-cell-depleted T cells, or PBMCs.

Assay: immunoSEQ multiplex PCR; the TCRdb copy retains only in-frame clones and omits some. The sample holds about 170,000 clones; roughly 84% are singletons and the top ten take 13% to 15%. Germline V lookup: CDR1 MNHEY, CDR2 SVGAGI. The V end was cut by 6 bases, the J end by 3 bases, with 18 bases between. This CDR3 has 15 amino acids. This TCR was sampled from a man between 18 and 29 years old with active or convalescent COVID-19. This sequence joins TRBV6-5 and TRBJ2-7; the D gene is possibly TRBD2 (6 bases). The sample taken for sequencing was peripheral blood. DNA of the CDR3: TGTGCCAGCAGACGTAGCGGCGGAGGGGACTACGAGCAGTACTTC. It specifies CASRRSGGGDYEQYF.